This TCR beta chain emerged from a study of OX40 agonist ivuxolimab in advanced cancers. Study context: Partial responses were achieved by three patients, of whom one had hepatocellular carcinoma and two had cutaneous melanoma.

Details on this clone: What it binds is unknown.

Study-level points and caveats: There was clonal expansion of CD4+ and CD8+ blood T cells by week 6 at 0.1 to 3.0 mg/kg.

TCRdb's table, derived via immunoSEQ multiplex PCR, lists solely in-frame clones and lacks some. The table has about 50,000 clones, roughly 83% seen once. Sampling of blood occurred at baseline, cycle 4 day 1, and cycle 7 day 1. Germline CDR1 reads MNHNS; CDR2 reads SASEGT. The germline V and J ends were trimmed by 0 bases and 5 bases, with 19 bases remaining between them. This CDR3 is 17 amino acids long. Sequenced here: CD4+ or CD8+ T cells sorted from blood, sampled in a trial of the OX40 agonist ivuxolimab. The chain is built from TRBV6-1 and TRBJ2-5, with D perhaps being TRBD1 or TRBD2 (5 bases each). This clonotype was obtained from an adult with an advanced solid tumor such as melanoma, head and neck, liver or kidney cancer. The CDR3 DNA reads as TGTGCCAGCAGTGAAGCTGGCCGGGAAGGGACGAAGGAGACCCAGTACTTC. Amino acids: CASSEAGREGTKETQYF.